What follows is one T cell receptor (beta chain) and its context. Profiled with immunoSEQ multiplex PCR; TCRdb holds only in-frame clones, not every one. Among 100,000 or so clones listed, around 87% were seen once. Germline CDR1 MDHEN, CDR2 SYDVKM. This CDR3 is 11 amino acids long. The ends were cut back, 4 bases at V and 11 bases at J, with 11 bases in the middle. The sample belongs to a study of blood T cell repertoires in COVID-19. Study in general: The study drew acute and convalescent COVID-19 samples from the United States, Italy and Spain. PBMCs, B-cell-depleted T cells, or T cells provided the cDNA or gDNA that made up the material.

The chain joins TRBV28 to TRBJ1-1, with a possible D match to TRBD1 (6 bases). The TCR was taken from a woman in her 30s with acute or convalescent COVID-19. Sequencing was carried out using peripheral blood. The CDR3 bases are TGTGCCAGCAGTTGGGGGGGGCGGGCTTTCTTT. Residues: CASSWGGRAFF.